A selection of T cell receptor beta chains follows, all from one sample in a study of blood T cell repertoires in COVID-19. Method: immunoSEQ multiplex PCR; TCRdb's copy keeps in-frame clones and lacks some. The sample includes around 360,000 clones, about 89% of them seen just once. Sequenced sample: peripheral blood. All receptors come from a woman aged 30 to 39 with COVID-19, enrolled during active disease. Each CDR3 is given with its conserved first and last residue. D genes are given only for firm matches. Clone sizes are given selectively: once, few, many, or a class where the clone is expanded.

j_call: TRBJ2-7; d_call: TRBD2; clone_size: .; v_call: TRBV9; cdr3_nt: TGTGCCAGCAGCGTAGGGGAGGGAGTCTACGAGCAGTACTTC; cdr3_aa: CASSVGEGVYEQYF
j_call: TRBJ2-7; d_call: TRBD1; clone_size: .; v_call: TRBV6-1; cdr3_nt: TGTGCCAGCAGTGAAGGAAGACAGGGGGCCTCCTACGAGCAGTACTTC; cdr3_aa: CASSEGRQGASYEQYF
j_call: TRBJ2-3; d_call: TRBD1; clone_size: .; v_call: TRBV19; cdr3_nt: TGTGCCAGTACCATGGGGCTAGGGGGCAGCCTCGATACGCAGTATTTT; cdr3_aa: CASTMGLGGSLDTQYF
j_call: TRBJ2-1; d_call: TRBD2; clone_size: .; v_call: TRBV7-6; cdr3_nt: TGTGCCAGCAGCTTAGTTCAAAGCGGGAGCTCCTACAATGAGCAGTTCTTC; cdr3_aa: CASSLVQSGSSYNEQFF
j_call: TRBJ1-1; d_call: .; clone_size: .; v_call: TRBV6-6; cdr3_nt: TGTGCCAGCAGTTACTATCCGGTTGGGAACACTGAAGCTTTCTTT; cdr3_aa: CASSYYPVGNTEAFF
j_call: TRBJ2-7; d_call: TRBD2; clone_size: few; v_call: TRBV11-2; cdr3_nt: TGTGCCAGCAGCTTCATAGCGGGGGCCTACGAGCAGTACTTC; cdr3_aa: CASSFIAGAYEQYF
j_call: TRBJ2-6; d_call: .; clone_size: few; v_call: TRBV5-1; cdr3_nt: TGCGCCAGCAGCGACAGTTCTGGGGCCAACGTCCTGACTTTC; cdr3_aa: CASSDSSGANVLTF
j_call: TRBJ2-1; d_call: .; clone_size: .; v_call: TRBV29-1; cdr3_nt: TGCAGCGGTCAGGGGGCGGGAGGGGCTGAGCAGTTCTTC; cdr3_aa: CSGQGAGGAEQFF
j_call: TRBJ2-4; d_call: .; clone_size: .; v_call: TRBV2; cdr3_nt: TGTGCCAGCAGTGAAGAGGGGGTTAAAAACATTCAGTACTTC; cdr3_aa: CASSEEGVKNIQYF
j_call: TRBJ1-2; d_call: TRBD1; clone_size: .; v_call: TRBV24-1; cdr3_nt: TGTGCCACCAGCCGGACAGGGGTCGGCTACACCTTC; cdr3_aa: CATSRTGVGYTF
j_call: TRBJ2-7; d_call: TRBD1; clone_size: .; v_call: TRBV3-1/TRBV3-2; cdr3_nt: TGTGCCAGCAGCCAGGACCAAGGGACAGGGTCATACGAGCAGTACTTC; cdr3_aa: CASSQDQGTGSYEQYF
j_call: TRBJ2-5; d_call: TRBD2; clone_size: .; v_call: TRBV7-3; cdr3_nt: TGTGCCAGCAGCTTAACGGGAGCGGGAGGGGAGACCCAGTACTTC; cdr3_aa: CASSLTGAGGETQYF
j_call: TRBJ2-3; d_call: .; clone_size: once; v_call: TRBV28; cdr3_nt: TGTGCCAGCAGTCCCCAGGTAATCACAGATACGCAGTATTTT; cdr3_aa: CASSPQVITDTQYF
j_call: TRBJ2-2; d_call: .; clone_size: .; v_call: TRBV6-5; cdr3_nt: TGTGCCAGCAGTCTCGGGGACACCGGGGAGCTGTTTTTT; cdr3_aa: CASSLGDTGELFF
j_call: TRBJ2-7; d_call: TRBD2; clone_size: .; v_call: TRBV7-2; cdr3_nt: TGTGCCAGCAGCTTAGATAGCGGGAGTGTCGAGCAGTACTTC; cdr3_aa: CASSLDSGSVEQYF
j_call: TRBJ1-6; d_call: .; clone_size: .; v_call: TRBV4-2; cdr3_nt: TGTGCCAGCAGCCAACCCGGAGGAAATAATTCACCCCTCCACTTT; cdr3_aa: CASSQPGGNNSPLHF
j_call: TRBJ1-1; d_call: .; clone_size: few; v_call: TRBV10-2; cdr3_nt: TGCGCCAGCAGGGGAGGAACTGAAGCTTTCTTT; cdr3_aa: CASRGGTEAFF
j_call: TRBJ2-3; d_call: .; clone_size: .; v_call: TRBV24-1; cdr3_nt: TGTGCCACCAGCACACCCGTCGGGGTCACAGATACGCAGTATTTT; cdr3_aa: CATSTPVGVTDTQYF
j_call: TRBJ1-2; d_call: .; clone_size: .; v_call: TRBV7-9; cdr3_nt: TGTGCCAGCAGCCCCAAGGACAAAGAGCATGGCTACACCTTC; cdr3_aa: CASSPKDKEHGYTF
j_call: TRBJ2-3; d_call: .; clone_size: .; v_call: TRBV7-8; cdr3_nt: TGTGCCAGCAGCCCCCCGACAGATACGCAGTATTTT; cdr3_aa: CASSPPTDTQYF
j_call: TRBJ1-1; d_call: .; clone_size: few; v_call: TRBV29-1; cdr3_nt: TGCAGCGCCCGTCGCGGCGGGTCGGAAACTGAAGCTTTCTTT; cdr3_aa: CSARRGGSETEAFF
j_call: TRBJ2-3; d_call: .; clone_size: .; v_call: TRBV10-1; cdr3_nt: TGCGCCAGCAGTATTACAACAGATACGCAGTATTTT; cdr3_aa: CASSITTDTQYF
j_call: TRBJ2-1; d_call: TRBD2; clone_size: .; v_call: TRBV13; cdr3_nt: TGTGCCAGCAGCTGGACTAGCTACAATGAGCAGTTCTTC; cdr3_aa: CASSWTSYNEQFF
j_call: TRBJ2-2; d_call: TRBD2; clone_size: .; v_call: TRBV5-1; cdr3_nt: TGCGCCAGCAGCTTGGCCGCACTAGCGGGAGATACCGGGGAGCTGTTTTTT; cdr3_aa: CASSLAALAGDTGELFF
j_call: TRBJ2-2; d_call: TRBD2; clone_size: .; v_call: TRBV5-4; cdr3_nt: TGTGCCAGCAGCCCCGGGGGGACCAACACCGGGGAGCTGTTTTTT; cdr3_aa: CASSPGGTNTGELFF
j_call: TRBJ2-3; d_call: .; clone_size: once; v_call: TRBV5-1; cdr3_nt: TGCGCCAGCAATGCGGGCACAGATACGCAGTATTTT; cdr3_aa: CASNAGTDTQYF
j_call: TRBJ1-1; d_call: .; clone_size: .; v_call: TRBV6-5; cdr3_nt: TGTGCCAGCTTAACACCTTCGAACACTGAAGCTTTCTTT; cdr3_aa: CASLTPSNTEAFF
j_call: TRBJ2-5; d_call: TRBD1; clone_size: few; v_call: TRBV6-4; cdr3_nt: TGTGCCAGCAGCCCCGGGACAGACCCCCAAGAGACCCAGTACTTC; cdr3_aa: CASSPGTDPQETQYF
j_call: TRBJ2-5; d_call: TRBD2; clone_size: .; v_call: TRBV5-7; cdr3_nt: TGTGCCAGCCGGGAGGGGAGGGAGACCCAGTACTTC; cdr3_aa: CASREGRETQYF
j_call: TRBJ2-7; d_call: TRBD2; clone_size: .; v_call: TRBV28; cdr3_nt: TGTGCCAGCAGTTTGGTAGCGGGAGGGTACGAGCAGTACTTC; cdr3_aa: CASSLVAGGYEQYF
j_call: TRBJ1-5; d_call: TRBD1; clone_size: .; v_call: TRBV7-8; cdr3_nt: TGTGCCAGCAGCTTCCGGTCAGGGGGCGATCAGCCCCAGCATTTT; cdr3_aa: CASSFRSGGDQPQHF
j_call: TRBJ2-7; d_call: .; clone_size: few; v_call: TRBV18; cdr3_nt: TGTGCCAGCTCACCAGGGGGGGACAGGTGGTACTTC; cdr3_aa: CASSPGGDRWYF
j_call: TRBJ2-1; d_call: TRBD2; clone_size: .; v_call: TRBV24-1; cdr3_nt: TGTGCCACCAGGGGAGCGGGAGGAGGTCCCAATGAGCAGTTCTTC; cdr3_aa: CATRGAGGGPNEQFF
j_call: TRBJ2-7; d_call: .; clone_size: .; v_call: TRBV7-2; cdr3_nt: TGTGCCAGCAGCTTTGGGCAGACCTACGAGCAGTACTTC; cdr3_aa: CASSFGQTYEQYF
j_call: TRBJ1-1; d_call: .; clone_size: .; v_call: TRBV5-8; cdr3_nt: TGTGCCAGCAGCCGCAGGATCCGTGTGGCGAACACTGAAGCTTTCTTT; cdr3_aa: CASSRRIRVANTEAFF
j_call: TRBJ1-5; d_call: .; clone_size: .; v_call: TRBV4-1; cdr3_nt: TGCGCCAGCAGCCTGGGGCTAAGGGTCAATCAGCCCCAGCATTTT; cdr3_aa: CASSLGLRVNQPQHF
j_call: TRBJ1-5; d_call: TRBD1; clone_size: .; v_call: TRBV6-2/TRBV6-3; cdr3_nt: TGTGCCAGCAGCCACGGACAGGTTGTTAGTCAGCCCCAGCATTTT; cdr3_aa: CASSHGQVVSQPQHF
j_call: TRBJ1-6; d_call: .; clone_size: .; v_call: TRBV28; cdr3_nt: TGTGCCAGCGTGAGAAGCTCCTATAATTCACCCCTCCACTTT; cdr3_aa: CASVRSSYNSPLHF
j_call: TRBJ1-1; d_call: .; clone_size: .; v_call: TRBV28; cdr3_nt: TGTGCCAGCAGGCGGAGGAGGGTCACTGAAGCTTTCTTT; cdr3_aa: CASRRRRVTEAFF
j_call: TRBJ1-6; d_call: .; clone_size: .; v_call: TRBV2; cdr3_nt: TGTGCCAGCAGTGAGTTGGGCAGGGGCGGTTCACCCCTCCACTTT; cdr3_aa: CASSELGRGGSPLHF
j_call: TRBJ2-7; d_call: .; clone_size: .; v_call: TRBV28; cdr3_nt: TGTGCCAGCAGTTCCCGGGACTACGAGCAGTACTTC; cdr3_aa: CASSSRDYEQYF